A single sample gave rise to the 23 T cell receptor beta chains below, sequenced in a study of vaccination and CD4 T cells after COVID-19. TCRdb independently ran MiXCR on the PCR reads; one entry per CDR3 protein. The table includes about 28,000 distinct CDR3 sequences, 50% detected once. The time point is: late sampling 161 to 241 days after vaccination in a few convalescent patients. The specimen was CD4+ T cells from blood, collected about 7 months after SARS-CoV-2 vaccination. The source is a human donor who had recovered from COVID-19.

This clonotype was recorded a few times. Here the CDR3 DNA reads TGTGCCAGTAGCCTATCCGGGCCCGGGAAGGGCACAGATACGCAGTATTTT. Translating it yields CASSLSGPGKGTDTQYF. The gene calls are TRBV19 and TRBJ2-3; D possibly corresponds to TRBD2 (5 bases). Trimming took off 6 bases at V and 1 base at J, with 20 bases between the two ends. This CDR3 has 17 amino acids. Germline values: CDR1 LNHDA, CDR2 SQIVND (reference sequence).

The chain joins TRBV19 to TRBJ2-4, with 7 bases fitting TRBD2. After removal of 3 bases from V and 2 bases from J, the junction contained 7 bases not matched to a gene. Germline lookup yields CDR1 LNHDA and CDR2 SQIVND (reference sequence). The CDR3 is 16 residues long. CDR3 sequence: CASSIPRSGTKNIQYF. The CDR3 DNA follows: TGTGCCAGTAGTATCCCCCGAAGCGGGACCAAAAACATTCAGTACTTC.

This clonotype appeared a single time. The gene calls are TRBV20-1 and TRBJ2-3, with D possibly TRBD2 on 7 matching bases. V was pared by 6 bases and J by 7 bases, with 14 bases between. CDR3 length: 12 amino acids. Per the germline V gene, CDR1 is DFQATT and CDR2 is SNEGSKA (reference sequence). The CDR3 is CSAQEGGNTQYF. The CDR3 DNA reads as TGCAGTGCCCAGGAGGGGGGGAATACGCAGTATTTT.

This clonotype was observed a few times. This chain connects TRBV4-1 to TRBJ2-5, with 9 bases that match TRBD2. Germline assignment: CDR1 MGHRA and CDR2 YSYEKL. The V and J ends lost 6 bases and 5 bases, in that order; junction bases with no gene match: 7. The CDR3 sequence is 14 residues long. The CDR3 region has the DNA TGCGCCAGCAGTGAAATAGCGGGAGAGGAGACCCAGTACTTC. Amino acid sequence: CASSEIAGEETQYF.

Only one count was recorded for this clonotype. V is TRBV19 and J is TRBJ1-2; TRBD1 might be the D (5 bases). V was shortened by 1 base and J by 3 bases, with 12 bases between the two germline ends. This CDR3 has 15 amino acids. Germline CDR1 reads LNHDA; CDR2 reads SQIVND (reference sequence). The CDR3 DNA follows: TGTGCCAGTAGTATAGCGGCAGGGAAGTACTATGGCTACACCTTC. Its translation is CASSIAAGKYYGYTF.

This chain connects TRBV27 to TRBJ1-1; TRBD1 is a possible D gene (5 bases). The V end lost 6 bases, the J end lost 0 bases, and 8 bases lay between the germline ends. Looked up from germline, CDR1 is MNHEY and CDR2 is SMNVEV (reference sequence). This CDR3 region has 13 residues. This CDR3 reads CASSQGLNTEAFF. CDR3 bases: TGTGCCAGCAGCCAGGGACTGAACACTGAAGCTTTCTTT.

J is TRBJ1-1 and V is TRBV29-1, with D maybe TRBD1 (5 bases). V was cut by 4 bases and J by 3 bases, with 18 bases left in between. CDR1 and CDR2 (germline): SQVTM, ANQGSEA. The length of the CDR3 is 15 residues. The CDR3 coding sequence is TGCAGCGTTGCGGGGAAGCTCAGGGACGACACTGAAGCTTTCTTT. This encodes CSVAGKLRDDTEAFF. The full variable domain, with the rest looked up from reference TRBV29-1 and TRBJ1-1, is SAVISQKPSRDICQRGTSLTIQCQVDSQVTMMFWYRQQPGQSLTLIATANQGSEATYESGFVIDKFPISRPNLTFSTLTVSNMSPEDSSIYLCSVAGKLRDDTEAFFGQGTRLTVV.

The chain has TRBV27 and TRBJ1-1; D is undetermined. Between the trimmed V and J ends, which lost 6 bases and 6 bases, there was a span of 17 bases. Germline V gene lookup returns CDR1 MNHEY and CDR2 SMNVEV (reference sequence). The CDR3 totals 14 residues. Here the CDR3 DNA reads TGTGCCAGCAGACACAAGACAACCTCTGCTGAAGCTTTCTTT. Its protein is CASRHKTTSAEAFF.

The chain links TRBV27 to TRBJ2-1; 14 bases match TRBD2. CDR1 is MNHEY, CDR2 SMNVEV, per germline (reference sequence). The J segment lost 8 bases and the V segment lost 5 bases, leaving 8 bases of the junction unmatched. The CDR3 extends over 16 amino acids. Here the CDR3 DNA reads TGTGCCAGCAGTCCCACCGGGACTAGCGGGAGTGATGAGCAGTTCTTC. Encoded protein: CASSPTGTSGSDEQFF.

This clonotype was found a few times. V is TRBV7-8 and J is TRBJ1-1, with D hard to call. Per germline, CDR1 SGHVS and CDR2 FQNEAQ. This CDR3 is built from 14 residues. Trimming removed 7 bases at V and 3 bases at J, with 15 bases between. The chain's CDR3 is CASTLGLGDTEAFF. Written as DNA, the CDR3 is TGTGCCAGCACCCTTGGCTTGGGAGACACTGAAGCTTTCTTT.

The chain combines TRBV28 with TRBJ1-5; D is possibly TRBD1 (6 bases). V lost 10 bases to trimming and J lost 0 bases, with 16 bases between them. The CDR3 sequence is 15 residues long. Germline V CDR1 and CDR2: MDHEN, SYDVKM. The CDR3 loop is CATGKGVYSNQPQHF. In nucleotides, the CDR3 is TGTGCCACGGGGAAGGGGGTTTATAGCAATCAGCCCCAGCATTTT.

This clonotype was found a few times. The chain has TRBV20-1 and TRBJ2-1, with D perhaps matching TRBD2 (8 bases). V shed 0 bases and J shed 4 bases, with 25 bases lying between them. Germline lookup yields CDR1 DFQATT and CDR2 SNEGSKA (reference sequence). The CDR3 sequence is 19 residues long. The CDR3 sequence is CSARDGGTVPSGPYNEQFF. CDR3 bases: TGCAGTGCTAGAGATGGGGGGACAGTCCCTAGCGGGCCATACAATGAGCAGTTCTTC.

The rearrangement uses TRBV4-1 and TRBJ2-1, with 10 bases matching TRBD2. CDR1 and CDR2 (germline): MGHRA, YSYEKL. CDR3 length: 15 residues. J lost 4 bases, V lost 4 bases, and 4 bases had no gene match. This CDR3 is CASSRTSGTYNEQFF. In nucleotides, the CDR3 is TGCGCCAGCAGCCGCACTAGCGGGACTTACAATGAGCAGTTCTTC.

The V call is TRBV7-9, the J call TRBJ2-2, with unresolved D. Germline-derived CDR1 and CDR2 are SEHNR and FQNEAQ (reference sequence). The CDR3 is 13 residues long. The V end was cut by 2 bases, the J end by 6 bases, with 7 bases between. The CDR3 DNA follows: TGTGCCAGCAGCTTATTGAGTTCCGGGGAGCTGTTTTTT. Protein: CASSLLSSGELFF.

The chain has TRBV7-6 and TRBJ2-5; 9 bases line up with TRBD2. There are 15 residues in the CDR3. The germline V gene encodes CDR1 SGHVS and CDR2 FNYEAQ. The trim removed 5 bases at V and 2 bases at J, leaving 6 bases unmatched. For the CDR3, the DNA is TGTGCCAGCAGCCCCCTAGCGGGACGTCAAGAGACCCAGTACTTC. Translation: CASSPLAGRQETQYF.

The chain joins TRBV28 to TRBJ2-7, with D maybe TRBD1 (5 bases). The V gene's germline CDR1 is MDHEN and CDR2 SYDVKM. Trimming took off 6 bases at V and 2 bases at J, with 14 bases between the two ends. This CDR3 is built from 14 residues. The CDR3 DNA is TGTGCCAGCAGGTACACTGACAGTGCCTACGAGCAGTACTTC. Encoded protein: CASRYTDSAYEQYF.

The chain has TRBV20-1 and TRBJ2-1; TRBD2 matches at 13 bases. The germline gives CDR1 DFQATT, CDR2 SNEGSKA (reference sequence). With V trimmed by 5 bases and J by 7 bases, 5 bases remained unmatched. The CDR3 extends over 14 amino acids. CDR3 in DNA: TGCAGTGCTGGAGGACTAGCGGGAGTTAATGAGCAGTTCTTC. This translates into CSAGGLAGVNEQFF.

V gene TRBV28 combines with J gene TRBJ2-7, with no clear D. The CDR3 spans 13 residues. With 6 bases removed from V and 6 bases from J, the gap between germline ends came to 15 bases. Germline V gene lookup returns CDR1 MDHEN and CDR2 SYDVKM. Here the CDR3 reads CASSTTQTAEQYF. The CDR3 DNA is TGTGCCAGCAGCACCACCCAGACCGCCGAGCAGTACTTC.

The chain carries TRBV28 and TRBJ1-5; TRBD1 agrees at 7 bases. After removal of 6 bases from V and 6 bases from J, the junction contained 14 bases not matched to a gene. The CDR3 covers 16 residues. Per germline, CDR1 MDHEN and CDR2 SYDVKM. CDR3 sequence: CASRVGGTVEIQPQHF. Here the CDR3 DNA reads TGTGCCAGCAGAGTTGGCGGGACAGTGGAGATTCAGCCCCAGCATTTT.

The chain uses TRBV6-2 or TRBV6-3 and TRBJ2-7, with 9 bases matching TRBD2. The CDR3 sequence is 15 residues long. The germline V gene encodes CDR1 MNHEY and CDR2 SVGEGT. J lost 0 bases, V lost 7 bases, and 7 bases had no gene match. The CDR3 loop reads CASNIAGAGSYEQYF. Here the CDR3 DNA reads TGTGCCAGCAACATAGCGGGGGCAGGCTCCTACGAGCAGTACTTC.

This clonotype was picked up a small number of times. The rearrangement links TRBV20-1 to TRBJ2-1; possibly TRBD2 for D (6 bases). CDR3 length equals 14 residues. The V gene's germline CDR1 is DFQATT and CDR2 SNEGSKA (reference sequence). Trimming removed 3 bases at V and 0 bases at J, with 9 bases between. The CDR3 region has the DNA TGCAGTGCTAGCTCCGGGAGCTCCTACAATGAGCAGTTCTTC. Translation: CSASSGSSYNEQFF.

The chain employs TRBV28 and TRBJ2-1; D ambiguous. The germline V gene encodes CDR1 MDHEN and CDR2 SYDVKM. V was shortened by 1 base and J by 10 bases, with 8 bases between the two germline ends. The CDR3 is made up of 12 amino acids. This chain's CDR3 is CASSLSTAEQFF. In nucleotides, the CDR3 is TGTGCCAGCAGTTTATCGACGGCAGAGCAGTTCTTC. The full variable domain, with the rest looked up from reference TRBV28 and TRBJ2-1, is DVKVTQSSRYLVKRTGEKVFLECVQDMDHENMFWYRQDPGLGLRLIYFSYDVKMKEKGDIPEGYSVSREKKERFSLILESASTNQTSMYLCASSLSTAEQFFGPGTRLTVL.

The chain couples TRBV28 to TRBJ1-5; 9 bases agree with TRBD1. This CDR3 has 16 amino acids. Per the germline V gene, CDR1 is MDHEN and CDR2 is SYDVKM. With V trimmed by 1 base and J by 9 bases, 10 bases remained unmatched. The CDR3 is CASSLSHRGLVRPQHF. The CDR3 nucleotides read TGTGCCAGCAGTTTATCTCACAGGGGGCTGGTTCGGCCCCAGCATTTT.